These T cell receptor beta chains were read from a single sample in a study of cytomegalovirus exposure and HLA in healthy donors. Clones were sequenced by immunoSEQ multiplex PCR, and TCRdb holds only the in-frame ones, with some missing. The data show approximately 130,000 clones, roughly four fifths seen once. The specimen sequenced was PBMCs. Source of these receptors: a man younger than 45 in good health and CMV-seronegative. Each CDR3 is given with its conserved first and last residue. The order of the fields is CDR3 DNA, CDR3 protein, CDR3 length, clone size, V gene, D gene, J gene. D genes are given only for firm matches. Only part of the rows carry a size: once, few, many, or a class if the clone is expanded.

TGTGCCAGCAGCCGACGGACAGGATCCTCTCAAGAGACCCAGTACTTC | CASSRRTGSSQETQYF | 16 | once | TRBV7-9 | TRBD1 | TRBJ2-5
TGTGCCAGCAGTTACGCATTCAGCTACGAGCAGTACTTC | CASSYAFSYEQYF | 13 | NA | TRBV6-5 | NA | TRBJ2-7
TGTGCCTGGAGTACAGGGCTTAGTGCTGAAGCTTTCTTT | CAWSTGLSAEAFF | 13 | once | TRBV30 | NA | TRBJ1-1
TGTGCCAGCAGCGCCCCGGGAAACCTTGCCTACAATGAGCAGTTCTTC | CASSAPGNLAYNEQFF | 16 | NA | TRBV5-4 | NA | TRBJ2-1
TGTGCCAGCAGCTTAGTTCGGGGAGGCGGCTACACCTTC | CASSLVRGGGYTF | 13 | NA | TRBV7-9 | NA | TRBJ1-2
TGTGCCAGCAGCGATGGGACTAGCGCCACCGGGGAGCTGTTTTTT | CASSDGTSATGELFF | 15 | NA | TRBV6-4 | TRBD2 | TRBJ2-2
TGTGCCAGCTCACCTCGAGGACAGGGTATTCCTGAGCAGTTCTTC | CASSPRGQGIPEQFF | 15 | once | TRBV18 | TRBD1 | TRBJ2-1
TGTGCCAGCAGCTTAAGGACTAGCGGGAGTGAGCAGTTCTTC | CASSLRTSGSEQFF | 14 | NA | TRBV7-3 | TRBD2 | TRBJ2-1
TGTGCCAGCAGTGCCAGTACTATGAACACTGAAGCTTTCTTT | CASSASTMNTEAFF | 14 | NA | TRBV2 | NA | TRBJ1-1
TGCGCCAGCAGCTTGGCCGGAGGGAGTCGATCCTACGAGCAGTACTTC | CASSLAGGSRSYEQYF | 16 | few | TRBV5-1 | NA | TRBJ2-7
TGTGCCAGTAGTATGGGGCAGCGGGGGGGCTCCCGGGAGCAGTTCTTC | CASSMGQRGGSREQFF | 16 | NA | TRBV19 | TRBD2 | TRBJ2-1
TGCGCCAGCAGCCAAGTGACCGGGACAGGAAATGAAAAACTGTTTTTT | CASSQVTGTGNEKLFF | 16 | NA | TRBV4-3 | TRBD1 | TRBJ1-4
TGTGCCAGCAGCGTAGGGGCAGTCAATCAGCCCCAGCATTTT | CASSVGAVNQPQHF | 14 | NA | TRBV9 | NA | TRBJ1-5
TGTGCCAGCAGCTTATATCGAACTAGCGGGAGTTTCTACGAGCAGTACTTC | CASSLYRTSGSFYEQYF | 17 | NA | TRBV7-2 | TRBD2 | TRBJ2-7
TGTGCCAGCAGTGAAATGGGGCTTAGTGGGGGAGGGGAGACCCAGTACTTC | CASSEMGLSGGGETQYF | 17 | few | TRBV6-1 | TRBD2 | TRBJ2-5
TGTGCCAGCAGTGCCGACACCGGGGAGCTGTTTTTT | CASSADTGELFF | 12 | medium-sized | TRBV2 | NA | TRBJ2-2
TGCGCCAGCAGTCTCCTTCGGGCGGGAGGGCCTGGCAATGAGCAGTTCTTC | CASSLLRAGGPGNEQFF | 17 | NA | TRBV4-1 | TRBD2 | TRBJ2-1
TGCGCCAGCAGCCAAGACTACAGGGGGCTGAATCAGCCCCAGCATTTT | CASSQDYRGLNQPQHF | 16 | NA | TRBV4-3 | TRBD1 | TRBJ1-5
TGTGCCAGCAGTTTATCGTTCTACAGGGGCTACGAGCAGTACTTC | CASSLSFYRGYEQYF | 15 | NA | TRBV27 | TRBD1 | TRBJ2-7
TGTGCCAGCAGTCGACAAATAGGGAGGTTGGACACTGAAGCTTTCTTT | CASSRQIGRLDTEAFF | 16 | few | TRBV28 | NA | TRBJ1-1
TGCGCCAGCAGCCCAGAGGGAACTAGCGACTACAATGAGCAGTTCTTC | CASSPEGTSDYNEQFF | 16 | NA | TRBV4-3 | TRBD2 | TRBJ2-1
TGCAGCGTTGAAGAGAGGGAAGCCGGGGAGCTGTTTTTT | CSVEEREAGELFF | 13 | NA | TRBV29-1 | NA | TRBJ2-2
TGTGCCAGCAGCCCCCAGAGGGTTTGGGTGAGGGAGACCCAGTACTTC | CASSPQRVWVRETQYF | 16 | NA | TRBV7-8 | NA | TRBJ2-5
TGTGCCAGCAGCTTACGGGGTAACCCTGAAGCTTTCTTT | CASSLRGNPEAFF | 13 | NA | TRBV7-2 | NA | TRBJ1-1
TGTGCCAGCAGCTTTCGCCGGGTTTGGACCGGGGAGCTGTTTTTT | CASSFRRVWTGELFF | 15 | few | TRBV5-6 | NA | TRBJ2-2
TGTGCCAGCAGACCTTACAGTGCCGCCAATTCACCCCTCCACTTT | CASRPYSAANSPLHF | 15 | NA | TRBV6-5 | NA | TRBJ1-6
TGTGCCAGCAGCTTAGGGCAGGAAAAACTGTTTTTT | CASSLGQEKLFF | 12 | NA | TRBV11-2 | NA | TRBJ1-4
TGCGCCAGCAGCCAAGGCACAGGTCACATATACAATGAGCAGTTCTTC | CASSQGTGHIYNEQFF | 16 | NA | TRBV4-3 | NA | TRBJ2-1
TGTGCCAGCAGCCAAGTGGCTGGGGGGGGCCTCACCGGGGAGCTGTTTTTT | CASSQVAGGGLTGELFF | 17 | NA | TRBV4-2 | NA | TRBJ2-2
TGTGCTAGCAGCTTAGACAGGAGCTCCTACGAGCAGTACTTC | CASSLDRSSYEQYF | 14 | NA | TRBV7-7 | NA | TRBJ2-7
TGTGCCAGCAGCACCCACAGGGGTAAGCAGCCCCAGCATTTT | CASSTHRGKQPQHF | 14 | NA | TRBV7-6 | TRBD1 | TRBJ1-5
TGCGCCAGCAGCTTACGACAGGGCAATCAGCCCCAGCATTTT | CASSLRQGNQPQHF | 14 | NA | TRBV5-1 | NA | TRBJ1-5
TGTGCCAGCAGTTACTGGGCAGGGGGCGGTTACGAGCAGTACTTC | CASSYWAGGGYEQYF | 15 | NA | TRBV6-6 | TRBD1 | TRBJ2-7
TGTGCCAGCAGCTCCGGGACAGGGGGTACAGATACGCAGTATTTT | CASSSGTGGTDTQYF | 15 | NA | TRBV7-6 | TRBD1 | TRBJ2-3
TGTGCCAGCAGAGGCCGGGACAGGGCTTATGCTAACTATGGCTACACCTTC | CASRGRDRAYANYGYTF | 17 | NA | TRBV25-1 | TRBD1 | TRBJ1-2
TGCGCCAGCAGCCAAGGGACTAGCGGGGGAAGTTCCTTCTACGAGCAGTACTTC | CASSQGTSGGSSFYEQYF | 18 | few | TRBV4-3 | TRBD2 | TRBJ2-7
TGTGCCAGCAGTCCGGGATTGTACAACACCATATATTTT | CASSPGLYNTIYF | 13 | once | TRBV6-5 | NA | TRBJ1-3
TGTGCCAGCAGCTTAGAAGCAGGACAAACGCCCCAGCATTTT | CASSLEAGQTPQHF | 14 | few | TRBV11-2 | NA | TRBJ1-5
TGTGCCAGCAGCTTTAGAACAGGGAAGTTCAAGGCTTTCTTT | CASSFRTGKFKAFF | 14 | NA | TRBV5-6 | NA | TRBJ1-1
TGTGCCAGCAGCTCTAGCGGGGGAACAGACAATGAGCAGTTCTTC | CASSSSGGTDNEQFF | 15 | NA | TRBV9 | TRBD2 | TRBJ2-1
TGCGCCAGCAGCCAGAACTTGGGACAGGGGGTAGGAAAATACGAGCAGTACTTC | CASSQNLGQGVGKYEQYF | 18 | NA | TRBV4-3 | TRBD1 | TRBJ2-7
TGTGCCAGCAGCTTAAGGACAGAAGCGAACACCGGGGAGCTGTTTTTT | CASSLRTEANTGELFF | 16 | NA | TRBV11-2 | NA | TRBJ2-2
TGTGCCAGCACCAGGGAACTAAACACTGAAGCTTTCTTT | CASTRELNTEAFF | 13 | few | TRBV5-5 | NA | TRBJ1-1
TGTGCCAGCAGCTTAGATCTCCAGGGAGAAGCTTTCTTT | CASSLDLQGEAFF | 13 | NA | TRBV11-2 | NA | TRBJ1-1
TGTGCCAGCAGCGAGCAGGGTTCCGGGGAGCTGTTTTTT | CASSEQGSGELFF | 13 | NA | TRBV7-9 | NA | TRBJ2-2
TGCGCCAGCAGCCAAGATCTGGGGCTAGCGGGGGTCGGCACAGATACGCAGTATTTT | CASSQDLGLAGVGTDTQYF | 19 | NA | TRBV4-3 | TRBD2 | TRBJ2-3
TGTGCCACCAGCAGACCTGGACAGGGGGCATTTAACAATCAGCCCCAGCATTTT | CATSRPGQGAFNNQPQHF | 18 | few | TRBV15 | TRBD1 | TRBJ1-5
TGTGCCAGCAGCTTGGCCAGAACTGAAGCTTTCTTT | CASSLARTEAFF | 12 | few | TRBV5-5 | NA | TRBJ1-1
TGTGCCAGCAGTTTTGGCCAGAACTATGGCTACACCTTC | CASSFGQNYGYTF | 13 | few | TRBV27 | NA | TRBJ1-2
TGCGCCAGCAGCTTGGAGAACCCAGGGGGTAATGAAAAACTGTTTTTT | CASSLENPGGNEKLFF | 16 | NA | TRBV5-1 | TRBD1 | TRBJ1-4